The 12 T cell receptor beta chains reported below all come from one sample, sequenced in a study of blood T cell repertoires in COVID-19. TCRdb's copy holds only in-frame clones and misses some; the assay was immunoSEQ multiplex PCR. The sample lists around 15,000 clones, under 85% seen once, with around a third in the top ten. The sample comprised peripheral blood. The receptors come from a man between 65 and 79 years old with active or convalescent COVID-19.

The CDR3: CASTGQVGGQPQHF. The CDR3 DNA reads as TGTGCCAGCACGGGACAGGTTGGGGGTCAGCCCCAGCATTTT. The chain carries TRBV2 and TRBJ1-5; 8 positions agree with TRBD1. Trimming took 7 bases from V and 6 from J; bases not matched to a gene: 8. Germline lookup yields CDR1 SNHLY and CDR2 FYNNEI. This CDR3 is built from 14 residues.

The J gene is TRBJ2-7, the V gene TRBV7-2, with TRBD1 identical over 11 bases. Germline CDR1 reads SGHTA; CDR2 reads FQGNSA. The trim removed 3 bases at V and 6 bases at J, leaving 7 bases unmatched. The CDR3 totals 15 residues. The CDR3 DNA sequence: TGTGCCAGCAGCTTCGGACAGGGGGCTTCCAGCGAGCAGTACTTC. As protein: CASSFGQGASSEQYF.

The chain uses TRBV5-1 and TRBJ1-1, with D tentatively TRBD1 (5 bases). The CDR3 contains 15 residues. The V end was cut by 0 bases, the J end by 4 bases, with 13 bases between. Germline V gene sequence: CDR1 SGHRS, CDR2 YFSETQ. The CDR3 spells CASSLGGGDPTEAFF. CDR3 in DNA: TGCGCCAGCAGCTTGGGGGGGGGAGACCCCACTGAAGCTTTCTTT.

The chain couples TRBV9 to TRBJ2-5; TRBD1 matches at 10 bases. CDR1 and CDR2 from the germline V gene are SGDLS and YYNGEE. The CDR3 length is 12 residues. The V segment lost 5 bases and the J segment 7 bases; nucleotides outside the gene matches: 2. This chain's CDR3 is CASSRQGATQYF. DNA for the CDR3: TGTGCCAGCAGTCGACAGGGGGCGACCCAGTACTTC.

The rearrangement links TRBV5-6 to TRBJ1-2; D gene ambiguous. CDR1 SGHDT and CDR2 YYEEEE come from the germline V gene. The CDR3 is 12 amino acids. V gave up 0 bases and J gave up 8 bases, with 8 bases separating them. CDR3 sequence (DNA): TGTGCCAGCAGCTTGGAACAGACCGGCTACACCTTC. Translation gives CASSLEQTGYTF.

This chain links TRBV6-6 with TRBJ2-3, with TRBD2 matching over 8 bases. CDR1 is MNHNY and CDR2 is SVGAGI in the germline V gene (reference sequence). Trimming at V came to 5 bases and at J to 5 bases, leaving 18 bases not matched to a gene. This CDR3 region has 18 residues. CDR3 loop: CASSPPKGTGGPKDTQYF. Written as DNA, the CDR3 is TGTGCCAGCAGTCCCCCTAAAGGAACGGGAGGGCCAAAAGATACGCAGTATTTT.

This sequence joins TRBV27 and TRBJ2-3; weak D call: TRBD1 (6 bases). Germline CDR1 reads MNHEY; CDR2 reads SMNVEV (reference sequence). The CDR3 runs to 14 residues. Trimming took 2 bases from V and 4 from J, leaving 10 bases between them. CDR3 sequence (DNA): TGTGCCAGCAGTTTACTACAGGGATCAGATACGCAGTATTTT. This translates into CASSLLQGSDTQYF.

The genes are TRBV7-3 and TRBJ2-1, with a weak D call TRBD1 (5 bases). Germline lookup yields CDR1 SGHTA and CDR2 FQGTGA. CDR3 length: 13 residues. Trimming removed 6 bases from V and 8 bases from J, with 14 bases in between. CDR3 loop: CASSQTWGHEQFF. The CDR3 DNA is TGTGCCAGCAGTCAAACTTGGGGCCATGAGCAGTTCTTC.

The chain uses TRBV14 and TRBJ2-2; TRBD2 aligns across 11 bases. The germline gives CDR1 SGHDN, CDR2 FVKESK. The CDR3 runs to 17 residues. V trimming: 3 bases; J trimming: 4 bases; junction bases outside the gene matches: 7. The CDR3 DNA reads TGTGCCAGCAGCCACCGTAGCGGGAGGGACGGCACCGGGGAGCTGTTTTTT. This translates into CASSHRSGRDGTGELFF.

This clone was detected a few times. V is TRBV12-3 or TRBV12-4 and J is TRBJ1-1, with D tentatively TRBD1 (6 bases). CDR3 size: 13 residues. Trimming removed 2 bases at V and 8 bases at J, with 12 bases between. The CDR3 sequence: CASSLRGGPEAFF. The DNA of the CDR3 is TGTGCCAGCAGTTTACGCGGGGGCCCGGAAGCTTTCTTT.

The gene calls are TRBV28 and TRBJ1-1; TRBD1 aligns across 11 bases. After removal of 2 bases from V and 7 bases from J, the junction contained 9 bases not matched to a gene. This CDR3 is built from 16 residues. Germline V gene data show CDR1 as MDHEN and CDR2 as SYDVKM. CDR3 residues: CASSLGRTGGAGEAFF. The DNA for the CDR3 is TGTGCCAGCAGTTTAGGTCGGACAGGGGGCGCGGGTGAAGCTTTCTTT.

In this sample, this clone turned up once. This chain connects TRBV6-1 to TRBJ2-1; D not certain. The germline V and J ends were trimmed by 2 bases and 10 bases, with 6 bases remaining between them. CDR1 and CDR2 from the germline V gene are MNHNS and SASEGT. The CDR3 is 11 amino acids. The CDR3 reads CASSEWQEQFF. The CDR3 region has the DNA TGTGCCAGCAGTGAATGGCAGGAGCAGTTCTTC.